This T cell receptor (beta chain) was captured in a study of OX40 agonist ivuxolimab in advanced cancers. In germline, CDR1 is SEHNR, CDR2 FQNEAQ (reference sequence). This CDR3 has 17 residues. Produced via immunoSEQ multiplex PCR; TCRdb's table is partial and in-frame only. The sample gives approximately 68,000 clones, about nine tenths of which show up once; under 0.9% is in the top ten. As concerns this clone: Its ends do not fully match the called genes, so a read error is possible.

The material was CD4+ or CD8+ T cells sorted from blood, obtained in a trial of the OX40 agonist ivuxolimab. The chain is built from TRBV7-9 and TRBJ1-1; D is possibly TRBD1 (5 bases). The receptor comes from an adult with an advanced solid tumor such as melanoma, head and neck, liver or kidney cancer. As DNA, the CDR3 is TGTGCCAGCGCCGCATTTCCCTCCGCACGCCCGGGACCCCTAAAGGTCTTT. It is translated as CASAAFPSARPGPLKVF.